These T cell receptor beta chains were read from a single sample in a study of cytomegalovirus exposure and HLA in healthy donors. Here immunoSEQ multiplex PCR was the method, and the copy in TCRdb shows in-frame clones only, minus some. Of approximately 120,000 clones listed, around three quarters are singletons. Sequencing was done on a sample of PBMCs. The receptors originated from a human donor in good health. CDR3s include the opening cysteine and the closing phenylalanine or tryptophan. Each record gives: CDR3 protein, CDR3 DNA, J gene, clone size, D gene, V gene. D genes are given only for firm matches. Not all rows give a size; the values are once, few, many and, for expanded clones, a class.

CASSSRGGPVGYTF | TGTGCCAGCAGTTCCCGCGGGGGGCCGGTAGGCTACACCTTC | TRBJ1-2 | . | . | TRBV27
CASSIGRTGQPQHF | TGTGCCAGCAGTATCGGGAGGACTGGTCAGCCCCAGCATTTT | TRBJ1-5 | . | . | TRBV28
CASSLTRGNSPLHF | TGTGCCAGCAGCCTCACCCGCGGTAATTCACCCCTCCACTTT | TRBJ1-6 | many | . | TRBV5-6
CASSSPGAWFF | TGTGCCAGCAGTTCCCCGGGAGCTTGGTTCTTC | TRBJ2-1 | once | . | TRBV28
CASSPGGAEFNEKLFF | TGTGCCAGCAGCCCCGGGGGTGCCGAATTTAATGAAAAACTGTTTTTT | TRBJ1-4 | . | . | TRBV6-6
CASSYSRDLRGNTIYF | TGTGCCAGCAGTTACTCCAGGGACTTGAGGGGAAACACCATATATTTT | TRBJ1-3 | . | . | TRBV6-5
CASSFTDGLAYEQYF | TGTGCCAGCAGCTTCACGGACGGACTAGCCTACGAGCAGTACTTC | TRBJ2-7 | . | TRBD2 | TRBV11-2
CASREGGVHNEQFF | TGTGCCAGCAGGGAGGGAGGGGTCCACAATGAGCAGTTCTTC | TRBJ2-1 | . | TRBD2 | TRBV28
CASSLGESAHEQYF | TGTGCCAGCAGCTTAGGCGAGTCCGCTCACGAGCAGTACTTC | TRBJ2-7 | . | . | TRBV7-2
CASNSGRGGEKLFF | TGTGCCAGCAACTCGGGCAGGGGTGGCGAAAAACTGTTTTTT | TRBJ1-4 | . | . | TRBV28
CATSRDKLATYNEQFF | TGTGCCACCAGCAGAGATAAACTAGCGACCTACAATGAGCAGTTCTTC | TRBJ2-1 | . | TRBD2 | TRBV15
CATSLRLAGGSDTQYF | TGTGCCACCAGCTTACGACTAGCGGGAGGCTCAGATACGCAGTATTTT | TRBJ2-3 | . | TRBD2 | TRBV15
CASSGAGNTGELFF | TGTGCCAGCTCCGGTGCAGGAAACACCGGGGAGCTGTTTTTT | TRBJ2-2 | . | . | TRBV18
CASSVEGTGQPQHF | TGTGCCAGCAGCGTAGAAGGCACAGGTCAGCCCCAGCATTTT | TRBJ1-5 | . | . | TRBV9
CASSQFVLYEQYF | TGCGCCAGCAGTCAATTCGTCCTCTACGAGCAGTACTTC | TRBJ2-7 | . | . | TRBV23-1
CASSFDTGWNTEAFF | TGCGCCAGCAGCTTTGACACGGGGTGGAACACTGAAGCTTTCTTT | TRBJ1-1 | . | . | TRBV5-1
CAISERVFGQGNTEAFF | TGTGCCATCAGTGAGAGGGTGTTTGGGCAGGGGAACACTGAAGCTTTCTTT | TRBJ1-1 | . | . | TRBV10-3